This T cell receptor beta chain was obtained from a study of blood T cell repertoires in COVID-19. Study information: Cohort 3 donors counted as recovered after two negative PCRs, clearance, or resolved symptoms. From T cells, B-cell-depleted T cells, or PBMCs came the material, which was cDNA or gDNA.

Original analysis: How many nucleated cells were present was estimated from reference gene primer amplification. This table comes from immunoSEQ multiplex PCR, and its TCRdb copy is limited to in-frame clones, with some not included. V, J and clone size reflect that table, while D and trimming were determined from the DNA. The sample consists of around 360,000 clones, about 89% of them appearing once. This CDR3 has 14 amino acids. Germline assignment: CDR1 MNHEY and CDR2 SMNVEV (reference sequence). V dropped 8 bases and J dropped 7 bases, with 17 bases sitting between them. This clone showed up just once.

The chain combines TRBV27 with TRBJ1-4; a possible D gene is TRBD1 (6 bases). Sample: PBMCs or T cells enriched from blood (not recorded which). The sequence came from a middle-aged man in a cohort exposed to, infected with or recovered from COVID-19 (not recorded which). CDR3 nucleotides: TGTGCCAGCGGGGGTCAGGGGCTCGGTGAAAAACTGTTTTTT. It specifies CASGGQGLGEKLFF. The variable domain in full, with the rest retrieved from reference TRBV27 and TRBJ1-4, is EAQVTQNPRYLITVTGKKLTVTCSQNMNHEYMSWYRQDPGLGLRQIYYSMNVEVTDKGDVPEGYKVSRKEKRNFPLILESPSPNQTSLYFCASGGQGLGEKLFFGSGTQLSVL.